This T cell receptor (beta chain) emerged from a study of monozygotic twins with inflammatory bowel disease. Overall study findings and caveats: Comparison of concordant versus discordant twins revealed no difference in repertoire similarity, possibly due to limited power.

The CDR3 runs 14 residues. The germline gives CDR1 LGHDT, CDR2 YNNKEL (reference sequence). The input for each TCR library was 3500 ng of total RNA. Eight reactions per sample, run separately, yielded cDNA. Template switching introduced UMIs that contain a 6-nucleotide sample barcode. After re-calling the 5' RACE reads, TCRdb lists one entry per CDR3 protein, DNA absent. Recorded for this sample: roughly 160,000 distinct CDR3 sequences. A note on this clonotype: The target antigen is unknown.

The origin of this receptor is a human donor with ulcerative colitis or Crohn's disease, or a healthy co-twin of an affected twin (not recorded which). J is TRBJ1-6 and V is TRBV3-1; TCRdb designates TRBD1, a call that cannot be tested without DNA. Specimen: blood. The CDR3 loop reads CASSLPGQNSPLHF.